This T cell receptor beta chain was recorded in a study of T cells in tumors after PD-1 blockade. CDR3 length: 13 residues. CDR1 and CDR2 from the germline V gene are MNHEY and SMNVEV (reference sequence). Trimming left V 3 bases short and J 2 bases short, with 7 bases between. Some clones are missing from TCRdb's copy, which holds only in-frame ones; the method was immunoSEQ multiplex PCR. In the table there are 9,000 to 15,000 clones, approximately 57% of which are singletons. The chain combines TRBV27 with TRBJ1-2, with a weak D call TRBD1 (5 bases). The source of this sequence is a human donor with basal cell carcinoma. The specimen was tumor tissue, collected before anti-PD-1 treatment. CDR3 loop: CASSLTANYGYTF. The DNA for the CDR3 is TGTGCCAGCAGTTTGACAGCCAACTATGGCTACACCTTC.